These T cell receptor beta chains were read from a single sample in a study of metastatic and nonmetastatic thyroid tumors. TCRdb re-clonotyped the PCR reads through MiXCR. The sample includes more than 20,000 clones, around 19% seen only once; the top ten take 2.7%. The source material was adjacent normal tissue. These receptors were obtained from a male donor with papillary thyroid cancer or a benign thyroid nodule (not recorded which). Some clones in this sample may be carry-over from other donors' samples. CDR3s include the opening cysteine and the closing phenylalanine or tryptophan. D genes are given only for firm matches. Clone sizes are given selectively: once, few, many, or a class where the clone is expanded.

j_call | d_call | clone_size | v_call | cdr3_nt | cdr3_aa
TRBJ2-7 | NA | NA | TRBV27 | TGTGCCGGTACCAAAGGAGTTCGGGTGGAAGGAGGCTCCTACGAGCAGTACTTC | CAGTKGVRVEGGSYEQYF
TRBJ1-6 | NA | NA | TRBV6-6 | TGTGCCAGCAGTTACTCGATGGGCAGGTGTAATTCACCGCCCCACTTT | CASSYSMGRCNSPPHF
TRBJ2-3 | TRBD2 | medium-sized | TRBV6-2/TRBV6-3 | TGTGCCAGCAGAATGACTAGCGGGGGGGCAGATACGCAGTATTTT | CASRMTSGGADTQYF
TRBJ2-1 | TRBD2 | NA | TRBV2 | TGTGCCAGCACGACGTTACTAGCGGGGGGCAATGAGCAGTTCTTC | CASTTLLAGGNEQFF
TRBJ2-6 | NA | medium-sized | TRBV30 | TGTGCCCGGAGAGCAGGACAACCAGACTCTGGGGCCAACGTCCTGACTTTC | CARRAGQPDSGANVLTF
TRBJ2-2 | TRBD2 | once | TRBV20-1 | TGCAGTGCTAGTCTTCTAGATGAGGGAGCGGGGAGGACCTGGGAGCTGTTTTTT | CSASLLDEGAGRTWELFF
TRBJ2-2 | NA | many | TRBV19 | TGTGCCAGTAGTATTCGGACTGCGAACGGGGAGCTGTTTTTT | CASSIRTANGELFF
TRBJ1-5 | NA | few | TRBV28 | TGTGCCAGCAGTTCCGGGGACCAGGGAAGCAATCAGCCCCAGCATTTT | CASSSGDQGSNQPQHF
TRBJ1-2 | TRBD1 | NA | TRBV11-2 | TGTGCCAGCAGCTTAGAGTACGGGACAGGGGTGACCTATGGCTACACCTTC | CASSLEYGTGVTYGYTF
TRBJ1-2 | NA | many | TRBV14 | TGTGCCAGCAGCCAAGAATTGCAGGGCTATGGCTACACCTTC | CASSQELQGYGYTF
TRBJ1-2 | TRBD1 | many | TRBV6-1 | TGTGCCAGCAGCCCAATTATAGACAGGGCTAACTATGGCTACACCTTC | CASSPIIDRANYGYTF
TRBJ2-2 | TRBD2 | NA | TRBV20-1 | TGCAGTGCTAAATACCTAGCGGGGGTTGTTACCGGGGAGCTGTTTTTT | CSAKYLAGVVTGELFF
TRBJ2-5 | TRBD1 | many | TRBV4-1 | TGCGCCAGCAGCCAGGACGGGACAGGGGTGGGAGAGACCCAGTACTTC | CASSQDGTGVGETQYF
TRBJ2-7 | NA | medium-sized | TRBV11-1 | TGTGCCAGCAGCTTCTTTGGGCCTTCCTACGAGCAGTACTTC | CASSFFGPSYEQYF
TRBJ2-3 | NA | medium-sized | TRBV6-1 | TGTGCCAGCAGTGAAGGGGGCAACATTCGGTATTTT | CASSEGGNIRYF
TRBJ2-3 | NA | few | TRBV4-2 | TGTGCCAGCAGCCGGATCCGACGTTCTAGCACAGATACGCAGTATTTT | CASSRIRRSSTDTQYF
TRBJ1-2 | NA | many | TRBV6-1 | TGTGCCAGCAGTCGTTTTCGGGGAGGAAACTATGGCTACACCTTC | CASSRFRGGNYGYTF
TRBJ1-3 | NA | NA | TRBV7-8 | TGTGCCAGCAGCCCCGTCCAGGGAACTGGAAACACCATATATTTT | CASSPVQGTGNTIYF
TRBJ2-1 | TRBD2 | medium-sized | TRBV6-1 | TGTGCCAGCAGGCCCGGGACTAGCGGGGGGCTAGAGCAGTTCTTC | CASRPGTSGGLEQFF
TRBJ2-1 | TRBD2 | many | TRBV6-1 | TGTGCCAGCAGTGCTTATACTAGCGGCCGACCCTATGAGCAGTTCTTC | CASSAYTSGRPYEQFF
TRBJ1-2 | TRBD1 | many | TRBV2 | TGTGCCAGCAGCGTGAGTGACAGGGGGCTCTATGGCTACACCTTC | CASSVSDRGLYGYTF
TRBJ2-5 | NA | NA | TRBV5-1 | TGCGCCAGCAGCCGAGATCGTGTGGTCCAGTACTTC | CASSRDRVVQYF
TRBJ1-1 | NA | few | TRBV6-1 | TGTGCCAGTGCAGAGGCGTTGGGTGACACTGAAGCTTTCTTT | CASAEALGDTEAFF
TRBJ2-1 | TRBD2 | many | TRBV30 | TGTGCCTGGAGTGGGGTAGCGGGGGTCGGTGAGCAGTTCTTC | CAWSGVAGVGEQFF
TRBJ2-2 | NA | many | TRBV20-1 | TGCAGTGCTAGGAGATCCGGAATGTCTGGGACCGGGGAGCTGTTTTTT | CSARRSGMSGTGELFF
TRBJ2-1 | NA | many | TRBV9 | TGTGCCAGCAGCGTCGAGCATAACAATGAGCAGTTCTTC | CASSVEHNNEQFF
TRBJ2-3 | TRBD2 | many | TRBV27 | TGTGCCAGCAGTACTCCGGGACTAAGCACAGATACGCAGTATTTT | CASSTPGLSTDTQYF
TRBJ2-1 | TRBD2 | few | TRBV9 | TGTGCCAGCAGCGGGACCAGCGGGAGTGTCCATGAGCAGTTCTTC | CASSGTSGSVHEQFF
TRBJ1-3 | NA | medium-sized | TRBV10-1 | TGCGCCAGCAGTGGAGGGACGGAACTTGGAAACACCATATATTTT | CASSGGTELGNTIYF
TRBJ1-2 | TRBD1 | many | TRBV5-4 | TGTGCCACCGGTGAGGGGGCGCGTGGCTACACCTTC | CATGEGARGYTF
TRBJ1-5 | TRBD1 | many | TRBV7-9 | TGTGCCAGCAGCTTGAACCAGGGGGATCAGCCCCAGCATTTT | CASSLNQGDQPQHF
TRBJ1-4 | NA | NA | TRBV7-2 | TGTGCCAGCAGCTTATACTTTGGGGGGGTTAATGAAAAACTGTTTTTT | CASSLYFGGVNEKLFF
TRBJ2-1 | TRBD1 | many | TRBV7-6 | TGTGCCAGCAGCTCCCGACAGGGGAGGTCCTACAATGAGCAGTTCTTC | CASSSRQGRSYNEQFF
TRBJ2-1 | NA | once | TRBV24-1 | TGTCCCACCAGAGGCGGTGGGGCCGTGTCCTACAATGAGCAGTTCTTC | CPTRGGGAVSYNEQFF
TRBJ2-2 | TRBD2 | many | TRBV9 | TGTGCCAGCAGCGTAGACAGCGGGAGATACACCGGGGAGCTGTTTTTT | CASSVDSGRYTGELFF
TRBJ2-2 | NA | NA | TRBV20-1 | TGCAGTGCCGTATTCTTGAACACCGGGGAGCTGTTTTTT | CSAVFLNTGELFF
TRBJ1-6 | NA | NA | TRBV5-1 | TGCGCCAGCAGCTTGGGAGGGTCGGGGAATTCACCCCTCCACTTT | CASSLGGSGNSPLHF
TRBJ1-5 | NA | many | TRBV11-2 | TGTGCCAGCAGCTCGGACACGAATCAGCCCCAGCATTTT | CASSSDTNQPQHF
TRBJ1-2 | NA | medium-sized | TRBV6-5 | TGTGCCAGCAGTTACTCGGGCCCTCAGGGGACGGATGGCTACACCTTC | CASSYSGPQGTDGYTF
TRBJ2-1 | NA | many | TRBV14 | TGTGCCAGCAGCCCGTACGTAGGGGTACTCTCCTACAATGAGCAGTTCTTC | CASSPYVGVLSYNEQFF
TRBJ1-1 | NA | many | TRBV30 | TGTGCCTGGATTCGACAGGAGAACACTGAAGCTTTCTTT | CAWIRQENTEAFF
TRBJ2-3 | NA | many | TRBV15 | TGTGCCACCGGTTCCGACAGTAACACAGATACGCAGTATTTT | CATGSDSNTDTQYF
TRBJ2-1 | NA | many | TRBV29-1 | TGCAGCGTTGTGCGGCTGGGCTCCTACAATGAGCAGTTCTTC | CSVVRLGSYNEQFF
TRBJ2-3 | NA | many | TRBV19 | TGTGCCAGTAGTATAGTTTGGAGCGGCACAGATACGCAGTATTTT | CASSIVWSGTDTQYF
TRBJ2-3 | NA | many | TRBV11-3 | TGTGCCAGCAGCTTAGGGGGGAGTGGGGATACGCAGTATTTT | CASSLGGSGDTQYF
TRBJ2-7 | NA | NA | TRBV12-3/TRBV12-4 | TGTGCCAGCAGTTGGGGTAGCGAAGCTTACGAGCAGTACTTC | CASSWGSEAYEQYF
TRBJ1-2 | NA | few | TRBV6-2/TRBV6-3 | TGTGCCAGCAGAAAGATTACAGCCTATGGCTACACCTTC | CASRKITAYGYTF
TRBJ2-1 | TRBD2 | NA | TRBV5-1 | TGCGCCAGCAGACCTACTAGCGGGATTCCTGAGCAGTTCTTC | CASRPTSGIPEQFF
TRBJ2-1 | NA | NA | TRBV12-5 | TGTGCTAGTGGCTCTGGAATACTAAGCTACAATGAGCAGTTCTTC | CASGSGILSYNEQFF
TRBJ2-5 | NA | NA | TRBV9 | TGTGCCAGCAGCGCGACGGTGGTGGAGGAGACCCAGTACTTC | CASSATVVEETQYF
TRBJ2-5 | NA | many | TRBV7-6 | TGTGCCAGCAGCCCCGGCCTGGGGACCCAGTACTTC | CASSPGLGTQYF
TRBJ2-5 | TRBD2 | few | TRBV12-3/TRBV12-4 | TGTTCCAGCAGTGTGGTCGGGAGGGATACCCAGTACTTC | CSSSVVGRDTQYF
TRBJ1-6 | NA | medium-sized | TRBV19 | TGTGCCAGTAGTATAGCGGGACTCCGCGGCTTCTCCTATAATTCACCCCTCCACTTT | CASSIAGLRGFSYNSPLHF
TRBJ2-3 | TRBD2 | NA | TRBV11-2 | TGTGCCAGCAGCCCCGGCGAGGGGCGGGAGGGCGATTCAGATACGCAGTATTTT | CASSPGEGREGDSDTQYF
TRBJ1-2 | NA | many | TRBV10-3 | TGTGCCATCAGTGAGTCCGGGGATGGCTACACCTTC | CAISESGDGYTF
TRBJ2-1 | TRBD1 | medium-sized | TRBV6-1 | TGTGCCAGCAGTGAACCGGGACAGGGGAGGAATGAGCAGTTCTTC | CASSEPGQGRNEQFF
TRBJ2-7 | TRBD2 | medium-sized | TRBV6-1 | TGTGCCAGCAGCAACCTAGCGGGGGGTCGCGCCTACGAGCAGTACTTC | CASSNLAGGRAYEQYF
TRBJ1-1 | NA | many | TRBV9 | TGTGCCAGCAGCCCCGGGGGGGGGGCGGACACTGAAGCTTTCTTT | CASSPGGGADTEAFF
TRBJ1-6 | NA | many | TRBV7-8 | TGTGCCAGCAGCTTAGGGTCGGCAGGGTCGGGTTCACCCCTCCACTTT | CASSLGSAGSGSPLHF